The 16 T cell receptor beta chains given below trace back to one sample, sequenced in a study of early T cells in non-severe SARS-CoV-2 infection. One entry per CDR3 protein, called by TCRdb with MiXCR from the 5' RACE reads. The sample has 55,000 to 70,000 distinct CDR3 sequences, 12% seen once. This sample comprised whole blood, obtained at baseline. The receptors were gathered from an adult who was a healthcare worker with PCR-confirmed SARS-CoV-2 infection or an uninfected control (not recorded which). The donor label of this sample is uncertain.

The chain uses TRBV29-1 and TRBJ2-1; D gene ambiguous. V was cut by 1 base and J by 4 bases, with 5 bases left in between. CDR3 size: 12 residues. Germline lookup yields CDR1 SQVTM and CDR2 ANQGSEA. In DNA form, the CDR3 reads TGCAGCGTTGAAGTAAATTACAATGAGCAGTTCTTC. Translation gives CSVEVNYNEQFF.

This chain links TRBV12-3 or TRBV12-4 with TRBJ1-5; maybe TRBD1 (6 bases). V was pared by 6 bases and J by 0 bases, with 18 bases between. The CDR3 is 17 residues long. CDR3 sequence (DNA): TGTGCCAGCAGCCATCGTCAGGGGCCCCTTAGCAATCAGCCCCAGCATTTT. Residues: CASSHRQGPLSNQPQHF.

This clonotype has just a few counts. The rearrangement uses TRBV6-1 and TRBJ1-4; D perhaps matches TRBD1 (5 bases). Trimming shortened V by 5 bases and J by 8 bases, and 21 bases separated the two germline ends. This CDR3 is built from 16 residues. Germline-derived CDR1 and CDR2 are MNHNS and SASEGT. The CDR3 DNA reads TGTGCCAGCAGTCCCAGGACACCCGTCGTGGGGGAAAAACTGTTTTTT. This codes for CASSPRTPVVGEKLFF.

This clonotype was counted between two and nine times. Here the CDR3 reads CSAATGARVSEAFF. The CDR3 region has the DNA TGCAGTGCCGCGACAGGGGCCCGGGTCTCTGAAGCTTTCTTT. The chain is built from TRBV20-1 and TRBJ1-1, with 8 bases lining up with TRBD1. This CDR3 has 14 residues. The germline V gene has CDR1 DFQATT and CDR2 SNEGSKA (reference sequence). V was clipped by 6 bases and J by 6 bases; unmatched bases: 12.

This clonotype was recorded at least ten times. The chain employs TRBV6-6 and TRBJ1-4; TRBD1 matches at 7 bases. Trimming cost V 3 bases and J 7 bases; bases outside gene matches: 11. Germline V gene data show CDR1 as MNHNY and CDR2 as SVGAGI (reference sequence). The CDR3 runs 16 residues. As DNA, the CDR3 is TGTGCCAGCAGTTATTCACAAACAGGGGTCGGTGAAAAACTGTTTTTT. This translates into CASSYSQTGVGEKLFF.

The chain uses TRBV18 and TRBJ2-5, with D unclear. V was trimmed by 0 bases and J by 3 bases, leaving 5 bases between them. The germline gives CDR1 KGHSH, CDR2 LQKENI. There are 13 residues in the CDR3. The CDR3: CASSPPFEETQYF. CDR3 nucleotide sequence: TGTGCCAGCTCACCACCCTTCGAAGAGACCCAGTACTTC.

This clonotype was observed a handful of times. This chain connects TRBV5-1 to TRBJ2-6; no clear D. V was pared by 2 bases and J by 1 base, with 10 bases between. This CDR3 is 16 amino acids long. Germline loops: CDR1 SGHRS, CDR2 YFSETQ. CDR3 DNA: TGCGCCAGCAGCTTACCAACGGTGTCTGGGGCCAACGTCCTGACTTTC. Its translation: CASSLPTVSGANVLTF.

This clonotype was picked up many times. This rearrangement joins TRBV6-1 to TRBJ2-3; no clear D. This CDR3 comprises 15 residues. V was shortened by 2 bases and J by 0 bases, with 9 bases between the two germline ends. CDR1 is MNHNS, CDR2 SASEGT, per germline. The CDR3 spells CASSEIVRSTDTQYF. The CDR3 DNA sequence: TGTGCCAGCAGTGAAATTGTCAGAAGCACAGATACGCAGTATTTT.

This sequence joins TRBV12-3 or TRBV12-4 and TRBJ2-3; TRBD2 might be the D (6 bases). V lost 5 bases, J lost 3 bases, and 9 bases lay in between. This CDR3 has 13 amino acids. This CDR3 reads CASSPRGTDTQYF. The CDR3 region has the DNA TGTGCCAGCAGTCCTCGGGGGACAGATACGCAGTATTTT.

The CDR3, as DNA: TGCAGTGTTAAGGGACTAGCGGGGCCCAATGAGCAGTTCTTC. Translating gives CSVKGLAGPNEQFF. The chain links TRBV20-1 to TRBJ2-1; TRBD2 agrees at 13 bases. The CDR3 spans 14 residues. The V gene's germline CDR1 is DFQATT and CDR2 SNEGSKA (reference sequence). V lost 7 bases, J lost 6 bases, and 6 bases stayed unmatched.

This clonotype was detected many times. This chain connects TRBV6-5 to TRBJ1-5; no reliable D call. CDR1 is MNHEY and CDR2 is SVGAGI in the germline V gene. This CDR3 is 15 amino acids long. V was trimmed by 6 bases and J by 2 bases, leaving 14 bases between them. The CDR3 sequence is CASSPARSGNQPQHF. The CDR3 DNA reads TGTGCCAGCAGCCCTGCTCGGTCGGGCAATCAGCCCCAGCATTTT.

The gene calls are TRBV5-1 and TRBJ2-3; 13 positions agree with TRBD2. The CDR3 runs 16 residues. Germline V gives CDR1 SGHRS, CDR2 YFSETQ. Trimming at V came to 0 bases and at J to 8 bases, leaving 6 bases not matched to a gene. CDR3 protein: CASSLVTTSGGTTQYF. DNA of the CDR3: TGCGCCAGCAGCTTGGTTACGACTAGCGGGGGGACTACGCAGTATTTT.

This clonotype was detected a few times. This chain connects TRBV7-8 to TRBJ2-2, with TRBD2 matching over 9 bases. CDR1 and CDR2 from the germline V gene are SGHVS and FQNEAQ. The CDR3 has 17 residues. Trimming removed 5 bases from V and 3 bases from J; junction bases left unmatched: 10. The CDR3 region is CASSAGTSIFYTGELFF. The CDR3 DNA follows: TGTGCCAGCAGCGCCGGGACTAGCATCTTTTACACCGGGGAGCTGTTTTTT.

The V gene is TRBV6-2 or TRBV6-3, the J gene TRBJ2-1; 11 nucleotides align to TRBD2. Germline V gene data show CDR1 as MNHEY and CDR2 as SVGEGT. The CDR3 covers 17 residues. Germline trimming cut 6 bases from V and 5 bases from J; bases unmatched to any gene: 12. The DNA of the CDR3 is TGTGCCAGCAGCCGCCCTTCGTTGACTAGCGGGGACAATGAGCAGTTCTTC. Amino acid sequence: CASSRPSLTSGDNEQFF.

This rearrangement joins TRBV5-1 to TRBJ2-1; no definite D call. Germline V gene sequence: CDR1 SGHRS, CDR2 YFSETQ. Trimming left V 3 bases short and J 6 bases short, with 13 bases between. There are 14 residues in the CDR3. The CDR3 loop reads CASSSGQSSNEQFF. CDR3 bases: TGCGCCAGCAGCTCGGGCCAATCGAGCAATGAGCAGTTCTTC.

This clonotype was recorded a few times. The CDR3 loop is CASQPARDTEAFF. In nucleotides, the CDR3 is TGTGCCAGCCAACCCGCGCGGGACACTGAAGCTTTCTTT. The rearrangement uses TRBV18 and TRBJ1-1, with unresolved D. CDR1 is KGHSH and CDR2 is LQKENI in the germline V gene. Trimming removed 8 bases at V and 3 bases at J, with 13 bases between. The length of the CDR3 is 13 residues. Looking up the rest from reference TRBV18 and TRBJ1-1 gives the full variable domain: NAGVMQNPRHLVRRRGQEARLRCSPMKGHSHVYWYRQLPEEGLKFMVYLQKENIIDESGMPKERFSAEFPKEGPSILRIQQVVRGDSAAYFCASQPARDTEAFFGQGTRLTVV.